The 20 T cell receptor beta chains presented below share a single source sample, sequenced in a study of cytomegalovirus exposure and HLA in healthy donors. In the PCR, 60 Vbeta and 13 Jbeta primers were used. The data were produced by immunoSEQ multiplex PCR, yet TCRdb's version contains in-frame clones alone and is incomplete. The profile covers tens of thousands of clones, with roughly 73% appearing a single time and around 2% taken by the ten largest. The sample was PBMCs. The receptors were sampled from a man aged 40-50 years in good health and CMV-seronegative.

The rearrangement joins TRBV2 to TRBJ1-5; maybe TRBD1 (5 bases). The CDR3 is 15 residues long. Germline V gives CDR1 SNHLY, CDR2 FYNNEI. V was trimmed by 1 base and J by 4 bases, leaving 11 bases between them. The CDR3 spells CASSEVQVGNQPQHF. As DNA, the CDR3 is TGTGCCAGCAGTGAAGTACAGGTCGGGAATCAGCCCCAGCATTTT.

The chain recombines TRBV7-9 with TRBJ1-4; TRBD1 is a possible D gene (5 bases). The CDR3 is 14 amino acids. Germline V gene sequence: CDR1 SEHNR, CDR2 FQNEAQ (reference sequence). Trimming shortened V by 5 bases and J by 7 bases, and 14 bases separated the two germline ends. The DNA for the CDR3 is TGTGCCAGCAGCCCCCAGGGTTCGGGTGAAAAACTGTTTTTT. This sequence encodes CASSPQGSGEKLFF.

The CDR3 region has the DNA TGTGCCAGCATGGGCCCGTGGGCCGGGGAGCTGTTTTTT. It codes for CASMGPWAGELFF. The genes are TRBV2 and TRBJ2-2, with D unclear. Germline values: CDR1 SNHLY, CDR2 FYNNEI. Trimming cost V 7 bases and J 6 bases, with 12 bases left between them. This CDR3 has 13 residues. The full variable domain, with the rest looked up from reference TRBV2 and TRBJ2-2, is EPEVTQTPSHQVTQMGQEVILRCVPISNHLYFYWYRQILGQKVEFLVSFYNNEISEKSEIFDDQFSVERPDGSNFTLKIRSTKLEDSAMYFCASMGPWAGELFFGEGSRLTVL.

This clone was detected a few times. This sequence joins TRBV5-6 and TRBJ1-5; 9 positions agree with TRBD1. Germline V lookup: CDR1 SGHDT, CDR2 YYEEEE. The V segment lost 2 bases and the J segment 7 bases; nucleotides outside the gene matches: 10. This CDR3 region has 16 residues. This CDR3 is CASSLGQGPPWQPQHF. The CDR3 DNA follows: TGTGCCAGCAGCTTAGGACAGGGGCCTCCATGGCAGCCCCAGCATTTT.

The chain couples TRBV27 to TRBJ2-7, with D possibly matching TRBD1 (6 bases). The CDR3 is 14 residues long. V was shortened by 5 bases and J by 0 bases, with 11 bases between the two germline ends. Germline assignment: CDR1 MNHEY and CDR2 SMNVEV (reference sequence). The CDR3 DNA reads TGTGCCAGCAGTACCGGACAGTACTCCTACGAGCAGTACTTC. This gives the protein CASSTGQYSYEQYF.

The V call is TRBV19, the J call TRBJ1-4; D not resolved. Per the germline V gene, CDR1 is LNHDA and CDR2 is SQIVND (reference sequence). The CDR3 is 17 residues long. V lost 5 bases and J lost 2, with 18 bases in between. CDR3 DNA sequence: TGTGCCAGTAGTCTTTACCGGGCCCGGAGGACTAATGAAAAACTGTTTTTT. This codes for CASSLYRARRTNEKLFF.

This chain joins TRBV5-1 and TRBJ2-1, with D possibly TRBD1 on 6 matching bases. CDR1 is SGHRS and CDR2 is YFSETQ in the germline V gene. V was trimmed by 0 bases and J by 6 bases, leaving 7 bases between them. The CDR3 has 13 residues. The CDR3 region is CASSLGQANEQFF. CDR3 nucleotides: TGCGCCAGCAGCTTGGGACAGGCCAATGAGCAGTTCTTC.

The CDR3 coding sequence is TGTGCCAGCAGCGTAGCAGGAGAGGAGGGCTACGAGCAGTACTTC. Translation gives CASSVAGEEGYEQYF. This chain uses TRBV9 with TRBJ2-7, with a weak D call TRBD2 (6 bases). There are 15 residues in the CDR3. The V gene's germline CDR1 is SGDLS and CDR2 YYNGEE. Between the trimmed V and J ends, which lost 0 bases and 3 bases, there was a span of 13 bases.

J is TRBJ2-1 and V is TRBV5-1; TRBD2 agrees at 9 bases. The trim removed 0 bases at V and 3 bases at J, leaving 13 bases unmatched. Germline lookup yields CDR1 SGHRS and CDR2 YFSETQ. This CDR3 spans 19 amino acids. The CDR3 region is CASSLEASGAHRFYNEQFF. The CDR3, as DNA: TGCGCCAGCAGCTTGGAGGCTAGCGGGGCACATAGGTTCTACAATGAGCAGTTCTTC.

A few counts support this clone. The chain links TRBV6-5 to TRBJ1-1; a weak D match, TRBD1 (6 bases). The germline V gene encodes CDR1 MNHEY and CDR2 SVGAGI. The CDR3 contains 13 residues. With 6 bases removed from V and 7 bases from J, the gap between germline ends came to 15 bases. CDR3 loop: CASRRGRQVEAFF. In nucleotides, the CDR3 is TGTGCCAGCAGAAGGGGCCGACAGGTTGAAGCTTTCTTT.

Details on this clone: Other DNA sequences in this sample translate to the same CDR3. This chain links TRBV5-1 with TRBJ2-1; 11 bases map to TRBD2. Germline assignment: CDR1 SGHRS and CDR2 YFSETQ. Trimming took 1 base from V and 4 from J; bases not matched to a gene: 1. The CDR3 contains 15 residues. CDR3 DNA: TGCGCCAGCAGCTTGACTAGCGGGAGTTACAATGAGCAGTTCTTC. It yields the protein CASSLTSGSYNEQFF.

The chain couples TRBV7-9 to TRBJ1-5; tentative D call: TRBD1 (5 bases). V lost 0 bases and J 5 bases, leaving 14 bases between the germline ends. The CDR3 consists of 16 residues. Germline CDR1 reads SEHNR; CDR2 reads FQNEAQ (reference sequence). CDR3 in amino acids: CASSLALGGADQPQHF. The CDR3 nucleotides read TGTGCCAGCAGCTTAGCGCTGGGAGGGGCGGATCAGCCCCAGCATTTT.

The rearrangement joins TRBV2 to TRBJ1-4; tentative D call: TRBD1 (6 bases). Germline V CDR1 and CDR2: SNHLY, FYNNEI. V was trimmed by 4 bases and J by 8 bases, leaving 17 bases between them. The CDR3 has 15 residues. CDR3 region: CASSAEGGVGEKLFF. CDR3 coding DNA: TGTGCCAGCAGTGCTGAGGGGGGGGTCGGGGAAAAACTGTTTTTT.

This clone turned up a few times. J is TRBJ2-1 and V is TRBV1; the table's D call, TRBD2, has no DNA check behind it. TRBV1 is an annotated pseudogene. CDR3 length equals 16 residues. The chain's CDR3 is CTSSQYQREKWNEQFF. The CDR3 DNA reads TGCACCAGCAGCCAATATCAGCGGGAGAAGTGGAATGAGCAGTTCTTC.

V gene TRBV15 combines with J gene TRBJ2-1; TRBD1 is a possible D gene (5 bases). This CDR3 comprises 15 residues. Germline-derived CDR1 and CDR2 are LNHNV and YYDKDF (reference sequence). The V end was cut by 0 bases, the J end by 10 bases, with 16 bases between. This CDR3 reads CATSREGAVQIEQFF. In nucleotides, the CDR3 is TGTGCCACCAGCAGAGAAGGGGCCGTACAGATAGAGCAGTTCTTC.

This CDR3 reads CSVVTTGGSSEQYF. CDR3 DNA sequence: TGCAGCGTCGTAACGACAGGGGGCTCTAGCGAGCAGTACTTC. V and J are TRBV29-1 and TRBJ2-7; 10 nucleotides line up with TRBD1. CDR1 and CDR2 from the germline V gene are SQVTM and ANQGSEA. V was pared by 6 bases and J by 6 bases, with 11 bases of the junction left unmatched. This CDR3 is 14 amino acids long.

Of note for this clone: A read error may account for a junction end that differs from germline. The V call is TRBV28, the J call TRBJ2-3, with 9 bases aligning to TRBD1. From germline, CDR1 is MDHEN and CDR2 SYDVKM. The CDR3 is 11 residues long. The CDR3 sequence is CASRTGTGLNF. The DNA for the CDR3 is TGTGCCAGCAGAACCGGGACAGGGCTGAATTTT. Supplemented by reference TRBV28 and TRBJ2-3, the full variable domain reads DVKVTQSSRYLVKRTGEKVFLECVQDMDHENMFWYRQDPGLGLRLIYFSYDVKMKEKGDIPEGYSVSREKKERFSLILESASTNQTSMYLCASRTGTGLNFGPGTRLTVL.

The CDR3 DNA is TGTGCCAGCAGCGGCGGGACCGCCCTTTCCGGGGAGCTGTTTTTT. Residues: CASSGGTALSGELFF. The V and J genes are TRBV9 and TRBJ2-2, with D possibly TRBD2 on 6 matching bases. Germline values: CDR1 SGDLS, CDR2 YYNGEE. Trimming took 3 bases from V and 6 from J, leaving 15 bases between them. CDR3 size: 15 residues.

This rearrangement joins TRBV5-6 to TRBJ1-1, with 8 bases aligning to TRBD1. Germline trimming cut 5 bases from V and 4 bases from J; bases unmatched to any gene: 7. The germline gives CDR1 SGHDT, CDR2 YYEEEE. CDR3 length: 14 amino acids. This CDR3 reads CASRFTGGGTEAFF. The CDR3 nucleotides read TGTGCCAGCAGATTCACAGGGGGAGGCACTGAAGCTTTCTTT. Using reference TRBV5-6 and TRBJ1-1 for the parts outside the CDR3, the full variable domain is DAGVTQSPTHLIKTRGQQVTLRCSPKSGHDTVSWYQQALGQGPQFIFQYYEEEERQRGNFPDRFSGHQFPNYSSELNVNALLLGDSALYLCASRFTGGGTEAFFGQGTRLTVV.

The chain has TRBV6-5 and TRBJ1-1, with 7 positions matching TRBD1. Trimming took 2 bases from V and 5 from J; bases not matched to a gene: 11. CDR3 size: 16 residues. Looked up from germline, CDR1 is MNHEY and CDR2 is SVGAGI. CDR3 residues: CASSYRSRGRKTEAFF. The CDR3 nucleotides read TGTGCCAGCAGTTACCGCTCGAGGGGGCGGAAGACTGAAGCTTTCTTT.